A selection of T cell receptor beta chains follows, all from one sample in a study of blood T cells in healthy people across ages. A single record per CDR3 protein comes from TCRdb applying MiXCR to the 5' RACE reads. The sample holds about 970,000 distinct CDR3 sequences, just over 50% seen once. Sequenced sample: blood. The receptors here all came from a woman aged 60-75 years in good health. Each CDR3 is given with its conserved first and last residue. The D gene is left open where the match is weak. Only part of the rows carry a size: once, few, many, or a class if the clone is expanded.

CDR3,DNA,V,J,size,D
CAGSFDYSSRGYTIYF,TGTGCCGGCAGCTTCGACTACTCATCAAGGGGTTACACCATATATTTT,TRBV7-2,TRBJ1-3,.,.
CASSLGVVRDTDTQYF,TGTGCCAGCAGCTTAGGTGTGGTCAGAGACACAGATACGCAGTATTTT,TRBV7-2,TRBJ2-3,.,.
CASSQTFVGLAVYEQYF,TGCGCCAGCAGCCAGACCTTCGTGGGACTAGCGGTGTACGAGCAGTACTTC,TRBV4-1,TRBJ2-7,few,TRBD2
CSVPNGSRDYEQYF,TGCAGCGTACCCAACGGGTCCCGAGATTACGAGCAGTACTTC,TRBV29-1,TRBJ2-7,.,.
CASKTSGANYEQYF,TGTGCCAGCAAGACCAGCGGGGCAAACTACGAGCAGTACTTC,TRBV12-3/TRBV12-4,TRBJ2-7,.,TRBD2
CASSGDTGELFF,TGTGCCAGCAGTGGGGACACCGGGGAGCTGTTTTTT,TRBV2,TRBJ2-2,.,.
CASSVGLVETQYF,TGTGCCAGCAGCGTAGGATTGGTAGAGACCCAGTACTTC,TRBV9,TRBJ2-5,.,.
CASSYGTSGSWAYEQYF,TGCGCCAGCAGTTACGGGACTAGCGGGAGTTGGGCATACGAGCAGTACTTC,TRBV5-1,TRBJ2-7,.,TRBD2
CASSSGRRTYEQYF,TGTGCCAGCAGCTCCGGACGGAGGACCTACGAGCAGTACTTC,TRBV7-2,TRBJ2-7,few,.
CASSVMSSGNEQYF,TGTGCCAGCAGCGTTATGTCTAGCGGGAACGAGCAGTACTTC,TRBV7-2,TRBJ2-7,.,TRBD2
CASSSPVGTSLFLQQETQYF,TGTGCCAGCAGTTCCCCCGTGGGGACTAGCCTGTTCTTGCAACAAGAGACCCAGTACTTC,TRBV6-5,TRBJ2-5,few,TRBD2
CASSHGGGRDSTGELFF,TGCGCCAGCAGCCACGGGGGCGGGCGGGATAGCACCGGGGAGCTGTTTTTT,TRBV4-1,TRBJ2-2,.,.
CASSSGPAADTQYF,TGTGCCAGCAGTTCTGGACCTGCGGCAGATACGCAGTATTTT,TRBV12-3/TRBV12-4,TRBJ2-3,once,.
CASREGSTEAFF,TGTGCCAGCCGAGAGGGTAGCACTGAAGCTTTCTTT,TRBV6-1,TRBJ1-1,few,.
CASSFQPTDTDTQYF,TGTGCCAGCAGTTTCCAACCGACAGACACAGATACGCAGTATTTT,TRBV12-3/TRBV12-4,TRBJ2-3,few,.
CAISEPRLASSDEQFF,TGTGCCATCAGTGAGCCCAGACTAGCTAGTTCCGATGAGCAGTTCTTC,TRBV10-3,TRBJ2-1,.,TRBD2
CASSPNWPQLAGRYNEQFF,TGTGCCAGCAGTCCTAACTGGCCCCAACTAGCGGGACGCTACAATGAGCAGTTCTTC,TRBV4-2,TRBJ2-1,.,TRBD2
CSVDTSRRDEQFF,TGCAGCGTCGATACTAGCCGGCGGGATGAGCAGTTCTTC,TRBV29-1,TRBJ2-1,many,.
CASSQELGTITGELFF,TGTGCCAGCAGCCAAGAGTTGGGGACTATCACCGGGGAGCTGTTTTTT,TRBV3-1,TRBJ2-2,once,TRBD2
CSEWTAQETQYF,TGCAGCGAGTGGACAGCACAAGAGACCCAGTACTTC,TRBV29-1,TRBJ2-5,.,.
CASSQDPAANSYNEQFF,TGCGCCAGCAGCCAAGATCCAGCGGCTAACTCCTACAATGAGCAGTTCTTC,TRBV4-1,TRBJ2-1,few,.
CSARHSSSYEQYF,TGCAGCGCTAGACATAGTAGCTCCTACGAGCAGTACTTC,TRBV20-1,TRBJ2-7,.,.
CASRPEETQYF,TGTGCCAGCAGGCCCGAGGAGACCCAGTACTTC,TRBV2,TRBJ2-5,.,.
CASSVFPTYTDTQYF,TGTGCCAGCAGCGTGTTCCCAACGTACACAGATACGCAGTATTTT,TRBV9,TRBJ2-3,.,.
CASSQDPRPGNQPQHF,TGCGCCAGCAGCCAAGATCCCAGGCCGGGCAATCAGCCCCAGCATTTT,TRBV4-3,TRBJ1-5,.,.
CSVEGWDRDAYEQYF,TGCAGCGTTGAAGGTTGGGACAGGGACGCCTACGAGCAGTACTTC,TRBV29-1,TRBJ2-7,.,TRBD1
CASSVDSGTGTDTQYF,TGTGCCAGCAGCGTTGACAGCGGGACCGGCACAGATACGCAGTATTTT,TRBV9,TRBJ2-3,few,TRBD2
CASSPANKRETQYF,TGCGCCAGCAGCCCAGCAAATAAGAGGGAGACCCAGTACTTC,TRBV4-1,TRBJ2-5,few,.
CASSFRIKIYEQYF,TGTGCCAGCAGTTTCCGGATCAAGATCTACGAGCAGTACTTC,TRBV28,TRBJ2-7,.,.
CASRIGQGRETQYF,TGTGCCAGCAGGATTGGACAGGGACGAGAGACCCAGTACTTC,TRBV7-9,TRBJ2-5,.,TRBD1
CASSPTRTSGSRNEQYF,TGTGCCAGCAGCCCCACGAGAACTAGCGGGAGTAGGAATGAGCAGTACTTC,TRBV11-2,TRBJ2-4,.,TRBD2
CASSSTPNVPYNEQFF,TGCGCCAGCAGCTCGACCCCTAACGTCCCCTACAATGAGCAGTTCTTC,TRBV4-1,TRBJ2-1,.,.
CASSDLGTQYF,TGTGCCAGCAGTGATTTAGGGACCCAGTACTTC,TRBV25-1,TRBJ2-5,many,.
CASSQDWDNEQFF,TGCGCCAGCAGCCAAGATTGGGACAATGAGCAGTTCTTC,TRBV4-1,TRBJ2-1,.,.
CASSRETGGFEQYF,TGCGCCAGCAGCCGAGAGACAGGGGGCTTCGAGCAGTACTTC,TRBV4-1,TRBJ2-7,.,TRBD1
CSARPGQHYGYTF,TGCAGTGCTAGACCCGGACAACACTATGGCTACACCTTC,TRBV20-1,TRBJ1-2,.,.
CASSQDRDSYEQYF,TGTGCCAGCAGCCAAGATAGGGACTCCTACGAGCAGTACTTC,TRBV14,TRBJ2-7,few,.
CATSPDSNQPQHF,TGTGCCACCAGTCCGGATAGCAATCAGCCCCAGCATTTT,TRBV15,TRBJ1-5,.,.
CASSLATNTGELFF,TGTGCCAGCTCACTAGCGACGAACACCGGGGAGCTGTTTTTT,TRBV18,TRBJ2-2,few,.
CASSVLPGTEMFF,TGTGCCAGCAGCGTCCTCCCCGGGACAGAGATGTTCTTC,TRBV5-6,TRBJ2-1,.,TRBD1
CASRDGIWALWYF,TGTGCCAGCAGGGATGGCATATGGGCTTTGTGGTACTTC,TRBV2,TRBJ2-7,few,.
CSVDLGGETQYF,TGCAGCGTTGACCTCGGAGGCGAGACCCAGTACTTC,TRBV29-1,TRBJ2-5,.,.
CASSQVLDDTLHF,TGCGCCAGCAGCCAAGTGCTCGACGACACCCTCCACTTT,TRBV4-1,TRBJ1-6,.,.
CASSLVGASNEELFF,TGTGCCAGCAGCCTCGTGGGGGCCTCTAATGAAGAACTGTTTTTT,TRBV14,TRBJ1-4,.,.
CASRRDRSGDEQFF,TGTGCCAGCAGAAGGGACAGGTCTGGAGATGAGCAGTTCTTC,TRBV6-5,TRBJ2-1,.,TRBD1
CASSPRGPGGRVDTQYF,TGTGCCAGCAGCCCCCGGGGGCCGGGAGGGCGAGTAGATACGCAGTATTTT,TRBV7-2,TRBJ2-3,.,TRBD2
CASSLEGTSEDQYF,TGCGCCAGCAGCTTGGAAGGGACTAGCGAAGACCAGTACTTC,TRBV5-1,TRBJ2-5,.,TRBD2
CASSSAGTSGSHSIEQYF,TGTGCCAGCAGTTCCGCCGGGACTAGCGGGAGTCACTCCATCGAGCAGTACTTC,TRBV28,TRBJ2-7,.,TRBD2
CATSSKRALSPGELFF,TGTGCCACCAGTTCAAAGAGGGCCCTGAGTCCCGGGGAGCTGTTTTTT,TRBV24-1,TRBJ2-2,.,.
CSARDLSGRGADGELFF,TGCAGTGCTAGAGATCTTAGCGGGAGAGGTGCGGACGGGGAGCTGTTTTTT,TRBV20-1,TRBJ2-2,.,TRBD2
CASTPQGTRVLTDTQYF,TGTGCCAGCACCCCCCAGGGGACCCGGGTGTTAACAGATACGCAGTATTTT,TRBV28,TRBJ2-3,many,.